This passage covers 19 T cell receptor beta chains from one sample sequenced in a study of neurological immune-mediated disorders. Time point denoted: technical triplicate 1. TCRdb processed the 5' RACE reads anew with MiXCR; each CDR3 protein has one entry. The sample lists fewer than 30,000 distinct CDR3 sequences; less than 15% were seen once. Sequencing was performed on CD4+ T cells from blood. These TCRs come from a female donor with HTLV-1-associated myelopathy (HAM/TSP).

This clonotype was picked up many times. The CDR3 bases are TGTGCCAGCAGCTCGGGGCTGGGGGTGGCCAGTGGAGCCAACGTCCTGACTTTC. Translating gives CASSSGLGVASGANVLTF. The chain recombines TRBV7-9 with TRBJ2-6; tentatively, D is TRBD1 or TRBD2 (5 bases each). The ends were cut back, 4 bases at V and 7 bases at J, with 23 bases in the middle. Germline-derived CDR1 and CDR2 are SEHNR and FQNEAQ (reference sequence). This CDR3 is built from 18 residues.

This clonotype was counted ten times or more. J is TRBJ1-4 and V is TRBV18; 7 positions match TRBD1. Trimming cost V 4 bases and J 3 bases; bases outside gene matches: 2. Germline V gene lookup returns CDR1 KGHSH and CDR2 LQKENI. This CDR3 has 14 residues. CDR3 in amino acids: CASSRGTANEKLFF. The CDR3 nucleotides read TGTGCCAGCTCACGGGGGACAGCTAATGAAAAACTGTTTTTT.

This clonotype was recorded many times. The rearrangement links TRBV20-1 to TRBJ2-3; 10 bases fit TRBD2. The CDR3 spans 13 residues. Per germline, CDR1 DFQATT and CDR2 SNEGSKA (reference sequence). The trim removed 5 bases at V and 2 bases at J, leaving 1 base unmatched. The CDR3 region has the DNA TGCAGTGCTCTAGCGGGGGTCACAGATACGCAGTATTTT. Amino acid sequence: CSALAGVTDTQYF.

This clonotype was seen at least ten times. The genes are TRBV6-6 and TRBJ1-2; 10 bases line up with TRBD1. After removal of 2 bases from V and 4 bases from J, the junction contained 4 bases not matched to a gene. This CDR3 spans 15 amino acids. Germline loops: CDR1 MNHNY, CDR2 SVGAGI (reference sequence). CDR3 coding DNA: TGTGCCAGCAGTTACAAGGACAGGGGGGTCTATGGCTACACCTTC. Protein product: CASSYKDRGVYGYTF.

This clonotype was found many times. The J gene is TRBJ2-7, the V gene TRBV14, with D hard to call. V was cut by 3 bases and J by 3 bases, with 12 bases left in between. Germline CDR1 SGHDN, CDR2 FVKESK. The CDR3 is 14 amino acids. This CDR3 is CASSHPPVGYEQYF. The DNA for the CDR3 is TGTGCCAGCAGCCACCCTCCCGTGGGCTACGAGCAGTACTTC.

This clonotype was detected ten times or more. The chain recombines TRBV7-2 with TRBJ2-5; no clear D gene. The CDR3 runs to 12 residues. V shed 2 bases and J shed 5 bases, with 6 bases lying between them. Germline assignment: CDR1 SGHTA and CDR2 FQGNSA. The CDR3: CASSLWRETQYF. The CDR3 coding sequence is TGTGCCAGCAGCTTATGGCGGGAGACCCAGTACTTC.

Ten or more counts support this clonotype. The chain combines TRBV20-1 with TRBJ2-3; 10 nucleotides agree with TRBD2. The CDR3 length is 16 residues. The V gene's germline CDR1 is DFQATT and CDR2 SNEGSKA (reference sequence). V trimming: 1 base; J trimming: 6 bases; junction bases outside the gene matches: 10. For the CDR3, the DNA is TGCAGTGCTAGAGGACCAGCGGGGGGGGGAGGGGATACGCAGTATTTT. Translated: CSARGPAGGGGDTQYF.

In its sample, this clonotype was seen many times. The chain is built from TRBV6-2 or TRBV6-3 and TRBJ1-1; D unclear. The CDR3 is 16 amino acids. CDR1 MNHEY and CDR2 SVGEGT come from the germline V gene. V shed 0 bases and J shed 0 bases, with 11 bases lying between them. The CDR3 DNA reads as TGTGCCAGCAGTTACTCGCGTACGAACATGAACACTGAAGCTTTCTTT. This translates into CASSYSRTNMNTEAFF.

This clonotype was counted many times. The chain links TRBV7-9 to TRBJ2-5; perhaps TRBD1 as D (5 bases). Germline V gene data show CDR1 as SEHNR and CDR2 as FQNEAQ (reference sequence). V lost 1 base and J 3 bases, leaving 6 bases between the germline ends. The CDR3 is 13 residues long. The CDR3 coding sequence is TGTGCCAGCAGCTTAGAGACAGAAGAGACCCAGTACTTC. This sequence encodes CASSLETEETQYF.

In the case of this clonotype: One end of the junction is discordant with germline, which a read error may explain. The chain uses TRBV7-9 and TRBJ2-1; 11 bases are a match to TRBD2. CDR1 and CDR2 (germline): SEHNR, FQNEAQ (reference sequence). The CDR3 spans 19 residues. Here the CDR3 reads CAISSIQGLADTTYNEQFF. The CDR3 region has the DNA TGTGCCATCAGCTCAATACAGGGACTAGCGGACACTACCTACAATGAGCAGTTCTTC.

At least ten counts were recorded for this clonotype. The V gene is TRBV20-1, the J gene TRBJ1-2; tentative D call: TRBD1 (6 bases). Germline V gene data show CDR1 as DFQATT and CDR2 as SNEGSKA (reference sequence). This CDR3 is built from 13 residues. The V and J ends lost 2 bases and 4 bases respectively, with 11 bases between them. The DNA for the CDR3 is TGCAGTGCTAGAAAGCAGGGGAGCTATGGCTACACCTTC. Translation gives CSARKQGSYGYTF.

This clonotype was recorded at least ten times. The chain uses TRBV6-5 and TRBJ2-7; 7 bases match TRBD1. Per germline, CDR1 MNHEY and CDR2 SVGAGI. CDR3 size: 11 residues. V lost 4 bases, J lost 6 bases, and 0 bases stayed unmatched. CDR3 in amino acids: CASSSGGEQYF. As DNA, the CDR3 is TGTGCCAGCAGTTCAGGGGGCGAGCAGTACTTC.

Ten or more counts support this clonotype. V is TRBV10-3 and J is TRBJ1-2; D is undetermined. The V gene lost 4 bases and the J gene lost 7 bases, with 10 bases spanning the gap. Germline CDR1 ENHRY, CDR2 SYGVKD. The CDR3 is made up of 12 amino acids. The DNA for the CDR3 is TGTGCCATCAGTGGGGAGTATCTTGGCTACACCTTC. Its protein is CAISGEYLGYTF.

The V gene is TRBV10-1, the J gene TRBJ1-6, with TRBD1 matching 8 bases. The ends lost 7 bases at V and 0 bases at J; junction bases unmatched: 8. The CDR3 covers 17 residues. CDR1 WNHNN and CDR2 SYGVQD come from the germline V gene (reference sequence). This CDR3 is CASNPRQGISYNSPLHF. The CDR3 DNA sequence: TGCGCCAGCAACCCGAGACAGGGGATCTCCTATAATTCACCCCTCCACTTT.

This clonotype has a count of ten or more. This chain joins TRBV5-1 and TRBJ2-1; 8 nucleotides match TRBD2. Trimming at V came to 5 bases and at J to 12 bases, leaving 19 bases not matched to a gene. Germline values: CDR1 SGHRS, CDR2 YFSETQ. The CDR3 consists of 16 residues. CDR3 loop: CASSNPGTSTTGVQFF. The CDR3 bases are TGCGCCAGCAGTAACCCCGGGACTAGTACTACGGGGGTGCAGTTCTTC.

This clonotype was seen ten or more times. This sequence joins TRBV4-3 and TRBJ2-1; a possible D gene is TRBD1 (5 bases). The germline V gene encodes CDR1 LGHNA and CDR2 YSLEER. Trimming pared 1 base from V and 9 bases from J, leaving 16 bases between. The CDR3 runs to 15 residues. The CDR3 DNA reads TGCGCCAGCAGCCAAGGCCCCCGTGTCGACAGTGAGCAGTTCTTC. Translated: CASSQGPRVDSEQFF.

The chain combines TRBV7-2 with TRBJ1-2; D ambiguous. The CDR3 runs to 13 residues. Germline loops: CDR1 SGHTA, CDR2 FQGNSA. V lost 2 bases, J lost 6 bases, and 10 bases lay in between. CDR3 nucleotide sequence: TGTGCCAGCAGCTTACGCAGAGACAATGGCTACACCTTC. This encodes CASSLRRDNGYTF. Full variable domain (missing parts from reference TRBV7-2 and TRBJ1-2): GAGVSQSPSNKVTEKGKDVELRCDPISGHTALYWYRQSLGQGLEFLIYFQGNSAPDKSGLPSDRFSAERTGGSVSTLTIQRTQQEDSAVYLCASSLRRDNGYTFGSGTRLTVV.

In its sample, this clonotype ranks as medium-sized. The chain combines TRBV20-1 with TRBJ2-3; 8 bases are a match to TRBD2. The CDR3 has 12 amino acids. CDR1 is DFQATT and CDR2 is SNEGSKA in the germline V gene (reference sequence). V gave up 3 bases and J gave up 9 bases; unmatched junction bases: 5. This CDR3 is CSASGRADTQYF. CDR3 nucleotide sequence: TGCAGTGCTAGCGGGAGGGCCGACACGCAGTATTTT.

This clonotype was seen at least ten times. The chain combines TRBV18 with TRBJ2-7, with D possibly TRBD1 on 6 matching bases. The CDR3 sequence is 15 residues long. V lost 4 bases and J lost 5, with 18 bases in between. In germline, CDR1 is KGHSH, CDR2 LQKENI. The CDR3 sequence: CASSRTGQLVHEQYF. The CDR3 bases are TGTGCCAGCTCACGGACGGGACAATTGGTCCACGAGCAGTACTTC.